This T cell receptor (beta chain) was observed in a study of T cell responses to AZD1222 COVID-19 vaccine. Notes on the study in general: At baseline, just six or seven AZD1222 recipients tested seropositive. In a largely white British group with more females than males, clonal diversity was possibly underestimated.

Germline V lookup: CDR1 SEHNR, CDR2 FQNEAQ (reference sequence). The CDR3 runs 18 residues. Trimming took 2 bases from V and 0 from J, leaving 17 bases between them. Here immunoSEQ multiplex PCR was the method, and the copy in TCRdb shows in-frame clones only, minus some. The sample records some 150,000 clones, about 86% being singletons. Concerning this clone itself: What it binds is unknown. This same CDR3 is encoded by further DNA sequences in the sample.

The material sequenced was peripheral blood, taken 28 days after the second AZD1222 dose. The TCR was taken from an adult who received the AZD1222 COVID-19 vaccine. The J gene is TRBJ2-1, the V gene TRBV7-9, with a tentative D call TRBD1 (6 bases). The CDR3 loop reads CASSLRSGGLSSYNEQFF. CDR3 bases: TGTGCCAGCAGCTTAAGATCTGGGGGCCTTAGCTCCTACAATGAGCAGTTCTTC.